The following is a T cell receptor beta chain sequence with its context. The data derive from a study of blood T cell repertoires in COVID-19. The germline V gene has CDR1 LGHDT and CDR2 YNNKEL (reference sequence). Trimming took 2 bases from V and 7 from J; bases not matched to a gene: 23. This CDR3 region has 20 residues. In the study's own analysis: For nucleated cells, counts were estimated from reference gene primer amplification. Sequencing was performed with immunoSEQ multiplex PCR; in TCRdb, only in-frame clones are kept and a portion is missing. From that table come the V and J calls and clone size; the DNA was used to work out D and trimming. The data show 95,000 or so clones, with 84% seen just once and 24% held by the top ten.

This chain connects TRBV3-1 (or the pseudogene TRBV3-2) to TRBJ1-3; 7 bases line up with TRBD1. Sequencing was performed on peripheral blood. The receptor was isolated from a human donor in a cohort sampled during active COVID-19. The CDR3 nucleotides read TGTGCCAGCAGCCAATACACCCAGCGGCCTGGGGGGACAGAGGTGAACACCATATATTTT. Translating gives CASSQYTQRPGGTEVNTIYF.